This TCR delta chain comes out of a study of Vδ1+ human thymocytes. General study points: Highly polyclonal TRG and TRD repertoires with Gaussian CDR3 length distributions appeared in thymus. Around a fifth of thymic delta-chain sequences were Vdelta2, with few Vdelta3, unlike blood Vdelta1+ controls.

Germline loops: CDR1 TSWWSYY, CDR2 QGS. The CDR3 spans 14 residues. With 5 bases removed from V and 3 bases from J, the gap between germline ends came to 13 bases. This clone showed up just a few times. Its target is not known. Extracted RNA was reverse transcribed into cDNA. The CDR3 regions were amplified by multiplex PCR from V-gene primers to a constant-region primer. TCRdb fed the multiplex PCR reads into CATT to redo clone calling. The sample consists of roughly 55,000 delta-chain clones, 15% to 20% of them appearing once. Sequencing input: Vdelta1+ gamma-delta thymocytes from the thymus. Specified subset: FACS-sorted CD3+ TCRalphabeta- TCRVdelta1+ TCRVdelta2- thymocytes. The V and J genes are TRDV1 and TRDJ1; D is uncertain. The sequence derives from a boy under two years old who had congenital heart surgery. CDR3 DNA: TGTGCTCTTGGGAACAGAGTTAGAGCCGATAAACTCATCTTT. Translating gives CALGNRVRADKLIF.